The subject of this entry is one T cell receptor (beta chain). This sample is part of a study of blood T cell repertoires in COVID-19. Assay: immunoSEQ multiplex PCR; the TCRdb copy retains only in-frame clones and omits some. The sample contains tens of thousands of clones, 90% to 95% of which appear only once. This CDR3 region has 14 residues. Germline CDR1 and CDR2: SGHTA and FQGNSA. V lost 5 bases to trimming and J lost 1 base; unmatched junction nucleotides: 3. The TCR was taken from a man aged 40-55 years with COVID-19, enrolled during active disease. The chain carries TRBV7-2 and TRBJ1-1, with 8 bases identical to TRBD1. The sequencing input was peripheral blood. The CDR3 DNA is TGTGCCAGCAGCGCACAGGGGGGGAACACTGAAGCTTTCTTT. This translates into CASSAQGGNTEAFF.